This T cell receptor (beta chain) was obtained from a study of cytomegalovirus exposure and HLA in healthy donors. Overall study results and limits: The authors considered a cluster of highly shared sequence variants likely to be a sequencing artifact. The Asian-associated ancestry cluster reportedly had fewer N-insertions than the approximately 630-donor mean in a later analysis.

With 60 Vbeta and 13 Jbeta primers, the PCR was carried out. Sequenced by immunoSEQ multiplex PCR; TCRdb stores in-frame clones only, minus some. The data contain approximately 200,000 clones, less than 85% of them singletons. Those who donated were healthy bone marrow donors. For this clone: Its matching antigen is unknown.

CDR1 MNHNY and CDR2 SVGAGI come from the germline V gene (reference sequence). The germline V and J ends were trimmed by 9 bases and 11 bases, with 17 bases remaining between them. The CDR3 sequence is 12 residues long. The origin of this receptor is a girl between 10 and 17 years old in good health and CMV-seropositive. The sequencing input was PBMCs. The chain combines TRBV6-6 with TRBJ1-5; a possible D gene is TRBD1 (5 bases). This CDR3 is CASTDIRHAQHF. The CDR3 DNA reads TGTGCCAGTACGGACATCAGGCATGCCCAGCATTTT.